What follows are 7 T cell receptor beta chains derived from one specimen sequenced in a study of T cells in Graves' hyperthyroidism and ophthalmopathy. There were TCR beta CDR3 regions amplified from RNA transcripts. HTBI primers were employed in a first-round RT-PCR of the TCR CDR3. MiXCR was run by TCRdb on the multiplex PCR reads, yielding one entry per CDR3 protein. Found here are about 500,000 distinct CDR3 sequences, approximately 15% of them singletons; the top ten hold over 15%. Sample: blood. The receptor set was obtained from a woman between 18 and 29 years old with Graves' hyperthyroidism.

This chain joins TRBV6-2 or TRBV6-3 and TRBJ1-4; D unresolved. Deletions cut 5 bases from V and 8 bases from J, with 15 bases between. Germline V gene data show CDR1 as MNHEY and CDR2 as SVGEGT. CDR3 size: 14 residues. CDR3 sequence (DNA): TGTGCCAGCAGTCCCCAAGTCCCACGGGAAAAACTGTTTTTT. It yields the protein CASSPQVPREKLFF.

This clonotype appeared a few times. A junction end diverges from the germline sequence, so it may reflect a read error. The J gene is TRBJ1-1, the V gene TRBV3-1; D call uncertain. This CDR3 contains 12 residues. CDR1 LGHDT and CDR2 YNNKEL come from the germline V gene (reference sequence). CDR3 nucleotides: TGTGCCGGCAGCCAAGTCGGTACTGAAGCTTTCTTT. Encoded protein: CAGSQVGTEAFF. The full variable domain, completed using reference TRBV3-1 and TRBJ1-1, is DTAVSQTPKYLVTQMGNDKSIKCEQNLGHDTMYWYKQDSKKFLKIMFSYNNKELIINETVPNRFSPKSPDKAHLNLHINSLELGDSAVYFCAGSQVGTEAFFGQGTRLTVV.

This clonotype was seen at least ten times. The rearrangement uses TRBV11-3 and TRBJ2-3, with D possibly TRBD1 on 5 matching bases. The V end lost 5 bases, the J end lost 9 bases, and 18 bases lay between the germline ends. Germline V gene lookup returns CDR1 SGHNT and CDR2 YENEEA. The length of the CDR3 is 14 residues. CDR3 in amino acids: CASSPPGVAGTQYF. The CDR3 DNA reads as TGTGCCAGCAGCCCCCCTGGAGTGGCAGGGACGCAGTATTTT.

The sample holds many counts of this clonotype. The chain is built from TRBV5-5 and TRBJ1-2, with D unresolved. Germline assignment: CDR1 SGHKS and CDR2 YYEKEE (reference sequence). V was trimmed by 0 bases and J by 5 bases, leaving 11 bases between them. This CDR3 contains 14 residues. CDR3 nucleotide sequence: TGTGCCAGCAGCTTGGAAACAGTTCCTTATGGCTACACCTTC. Translation: CASSLETVPYGYTF.

The CDR3 here is CSARVPSGTGELFF. The CDR3 region has the DNA TGCAGTGCTAGAGTACCTAGCGGCACCGGGGAGCTGTTTTTT. This sequence joins TRBV20-1 and TRBJ2-2; 7 nucleotides align to TRBD2. CDR3 size: 14 residues. The ends lost 1 base at V and 4 bases at J; junction bases unmatched: 3. Germline CDR1 and CDR2: DFQATT and SNEGSKA (reference sequence).

There are a few counts of this clonotype. This sequence joins TRBV29-1 and TRBJ1-2, with a weak D call TRBD1 (5 bases). The CDR3 contains 12 residues. Trimming removed 4 bases at V and 2 bases at J, with 8 bases between. CDR1 is SQVTM, CDR2 ANQGSEA, per germline. As DNA, the CDR3 is TGCAGCGTTGCCCAGGGAAACTATGGCTACACCTTC. As protein: CSVAQGNYGYTF.

The gene calls are TRBV7-6 and TRBJ2-1; D is uncertain. Trimming removed 5 bases from V and 4 bases from J, with 6 bases in between. CDR1 and CDR2 (germline): SGHVS, FNYEAQ. This CDR3 contains 12 residues. The CDR3 loop is CASSIEYNEQFF. CDR3 nucleotides: TGTGCCAGCAGCATCGAATACAATGAGCAGTTCTTC.